This T cell receptor (beta chain) was captured by sequencing in a study of OX40 agonist ivuxolimab in advanced cancers. This table comes from immunoSEQ multiplex PCR, and its TCRdb copy is limited to in-frame clones, with some not included. The top ten hold 6.8% of the sample, which has 44,000 or so clones, over 80% seen once. CDR1 and CDR2 from the germline V gene are PRHDT and FYEKMQ (reference sequence). Trimming left V 7 bases short and J 2 bases short, with 18 bases between. There are 15 residues in the CDR3. Patients had blood sampled at baseline and again on cycle 4 day 1 and cycle 7 day 1. As concerns this clone: The antigen is undetermined.

General study results and limits: Near-lowest levels of clonal expansion characterized partial responders at 0.1-3.0 mg/kg.

This TCR was sampled from an adult with an advanced solid tumor such as melanoma, head and neck, liver or kidney cancer. Sequencing used CD4+ or CD8+ T cells sorted from blood, obtained in a trial of the OX40 agonist ivuxolimab. The chain carries TRBV13 and TRBJ2-7, with D tentatively TRBD2 (7 bases). The CDR3 sequence is CASTRGGAITYEQYF. The CDR3 DNA reads TGTGCCAGCACCAGGGGAGGGGCGATAACCTACGAGCAGTACTTC.